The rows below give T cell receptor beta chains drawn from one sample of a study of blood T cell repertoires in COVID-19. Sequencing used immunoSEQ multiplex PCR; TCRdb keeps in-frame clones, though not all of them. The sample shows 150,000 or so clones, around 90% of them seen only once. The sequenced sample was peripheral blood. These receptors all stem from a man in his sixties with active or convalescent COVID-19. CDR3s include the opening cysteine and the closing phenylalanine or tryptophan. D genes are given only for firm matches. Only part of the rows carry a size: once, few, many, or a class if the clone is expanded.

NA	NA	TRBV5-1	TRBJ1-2	CASSVINSYGYTF	TGCGCCAGCAGCGTAATAAACAGCTATGGCTACACCTTC
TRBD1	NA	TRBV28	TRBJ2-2	CASRGQGSDGELFF	TGTGCCAGCAGGGGACAGGGTAGTGACGGGGAGCTGTTTTTT
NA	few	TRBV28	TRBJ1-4	CASSPATAEEKLFF	TGTGCCAGCAGTCCCGCGACGGCGGAAGAAAAACTGTTTTTT
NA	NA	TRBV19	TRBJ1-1	CASSMGQSLNTEAFF	TGTGCCAGTAGTATGGGACAAAGTCTGAACACTGAAGCTTTCTTT
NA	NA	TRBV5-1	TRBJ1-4	CASSLGSGQRNEKLFF	TGCGCCAGCAGCTTAGGTTCAGGACAGAGGAATGAAAAACTGTTTTTT
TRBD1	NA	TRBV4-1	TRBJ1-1	CASSQGQMNTEAFF	TGCGCCAGCAGCCAGGGACAGATGAACACTGAAGCTTTCTTT
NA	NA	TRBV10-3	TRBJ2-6	CAISDGGGEPGANVLTF	TGTGCCATCAGCGATGGAGGGGGGGAGCCTGGGGCCAACGTCCTGACTTTC
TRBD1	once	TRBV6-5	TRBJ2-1	CASNPRDRESNEQFF	TGTGCCAGCAATCCCCGGGACAGGGAATCCAATGAGCAGTTCTTC
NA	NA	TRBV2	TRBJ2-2	CASSEREAETGELFF	TGTGCCAGCAGTGAGAGGGAGGCCGAGACCGGGGAGCTGTTTTTT
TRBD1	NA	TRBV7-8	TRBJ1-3	CASSQDRGGNTIYF	TGTGCCAGCAGTCAGGACAGGGGAGGAAACACCATATATTTT
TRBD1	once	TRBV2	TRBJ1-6	CASSGQGAKNSPLHF	TGTGCCAGTAGCGGCCAGGGGGCGAAGAATTCACCCCTCCACTTT
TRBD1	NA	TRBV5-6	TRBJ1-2	CASRRTGSDYGYTF	TGTGCCAGCAGGCGGACAGGGTCGGACTATGGCTACACCTTC
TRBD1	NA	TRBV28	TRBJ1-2	CASSRPGTGRGYTF	TGTGCCAGCAGCCGCCCCGGGACAGGGAGAGGCTACACCTTC
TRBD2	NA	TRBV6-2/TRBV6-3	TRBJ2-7	CASSSGSRYEQYF	TGTGCCAGCAGTAGCGGGAGTAGGTACGAGCAGTACTTC
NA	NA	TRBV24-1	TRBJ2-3	CATSRGAYGRDTQYF	TGTGCCACCAGTCGGGGGGCGTATGGGAGAGATACGCAGTATTTT
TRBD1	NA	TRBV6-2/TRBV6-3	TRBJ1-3	CASSIPLQGQHSGNTIYF	TGTGCCAGCAGTATACCACTGCAGGGACAGCACTCTGGAAACACCATATATTTT